The entry that follows covers one T cell receptor (beta chain) sequence. Its antigen remains undetermined. There are no base qualities to consult, and no much larger clone falls within one base. CDR1 and CDR2 are drawn from the germline V gene: MDHEN, SYDVKM. The junction carries 14 bases between V and J, which are trimmed by 5 bases and 1 base respectively. The CDR3, from cysteine to phenylalanine, totals 15 residues. Only the CDR3 DNA stays, 45 bases, in frame from base 1. The immunoSEQ Assay, a bias-controlled multiplex PCR, was used to amplify TCRbeta CDR3 regions from genomic DNA. In the source study's methods: Nucleated cell counts per sample were estimated from amplification of reference gene primers within the assay. Sequence reads were collapsed and filtered to measure the absolute abundance of every unique TCRbeta CDR3 rearrangement. Productive Simpson clonality was computed per sample as the square root of Simpson's diversity index over productive rearrangements. Here the immuneACCESS table is served through TCRdb, limited to in-frame sequences with V and J called. Missing clones are a known gap in these copies; in checked studies unresolved V genes cover under half, and the rest lacks a known reason. The D gene and trimming were derived from the DNA, and the V and J assignments and clone size from that table. The table for this sample lists roughly 78,000 clones; around 89% of them were counted only once. Less than 0.65% of the sample goes to the ten largest clones.

These data are taken from a study of blood T cell repertoires in COVID-19 (dated by TCRdb to the early 2020s). Regarding the research as a whole: Samples covering the acute and convalescent phases of COVID-19 were provided by collaborators in the United States, Italy and Spain. The material from the prospective study consisted of cDNA or gDNA derived from T cells, B-cell-depleted T cells, or PBMCs. Deeply sampled blood TCRbeta repertoires from subjects exposed to, actively infected with, or recovered from COVID-19 were included in the dataset. A freely available public database, intended as a resource for researchers studying the immune response to SARS-CoV-2, is where the repertoires were released. The samples were drawn from the first 160 participants of the ongoing ImmuneRACE study and from over 950 subjects provided by 6 global collaborators. Sample metadata almost always included a de-identified subject ID, COVID-19 status, age in years and sex. HLA class I and class II types, where available, came from metadata supplied by the sample provider rather than from assay-based typing. Beyond this particular receptor, the publication reports: The quantity of clinical and demographic metadata differed by source and by participant and was supplied without curation.

The collaborating institutions used their own protocols to collect whole blood in K2EDTA tubes. Collaborator samples were shipped for TCRbeta analysis as frozen whole blood, isolated PBMCs, or DNA extracted from either sample type. Sequencing input: peripheral blood. The chain links TRBV28 with TRBJ1-1, and perhaps TRBD1 as D gene, on 6 matching bases. The TCR comes from a man between 60 and 70 years old with acute or convalescent COVID-19. The CDR3: CASSPPDRWNTEAFF. In nucleotides, the sequence is TGTGCCAGCAGTCCTCCGGACAGATGGAACACTGAAGCTTTCTTT.